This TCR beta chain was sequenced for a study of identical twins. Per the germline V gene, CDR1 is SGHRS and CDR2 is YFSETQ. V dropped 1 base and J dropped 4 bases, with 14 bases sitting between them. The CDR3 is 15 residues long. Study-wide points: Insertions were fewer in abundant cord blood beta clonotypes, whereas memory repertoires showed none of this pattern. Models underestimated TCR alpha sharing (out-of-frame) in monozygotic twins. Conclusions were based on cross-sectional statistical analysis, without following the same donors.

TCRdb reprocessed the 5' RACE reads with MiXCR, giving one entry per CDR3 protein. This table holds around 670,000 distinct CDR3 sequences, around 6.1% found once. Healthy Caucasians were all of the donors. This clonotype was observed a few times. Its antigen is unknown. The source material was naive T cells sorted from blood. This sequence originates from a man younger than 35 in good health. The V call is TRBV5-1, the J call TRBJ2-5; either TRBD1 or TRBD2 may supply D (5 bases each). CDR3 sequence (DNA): TGCGCCAGCAGCTTGTTTTCTGGGGGTGGAGAGACCCAGTACTTC. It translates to CASSLFSGGGETQYF.